These 3 T cell receptor beta chains share one sample of origin, sequenced in a study of T cells expressing NK-cell markers. TCRdb reprocessed the 5' RACE reads and reports one entry per CDR3 protein, with no DNA. The sample has 250,000 to 300,000 distinct CDR3 sequences. Source material: blood T cells: a sorted CD56 or NKG2C T cell subset, CD4+ or CD8+ T cells, or bulk PBMC T cells (not recorded which). These receptor sequences come from a woman aged 18 to 75 in good health.

V gene TRBV6-1 combines with J gene TRBJ2-7; no DNA is available, so the TRBD1 call from TCRdb remains unchecked. Germline lookup yields CDR1 MNHNS and CDR2 SASEGT. CDR3 length: 17 amino acids. The CDR3 here is CASRPTGTGRPTVEQYF.

The chain employs TRBV11-2 and TRBJ2-7; TCRdb gives TRBD2 as the D gene, but with no DNA this cannot be confirmed. Germline V gene data show CDR1 as SGHAT and CDR2 as FQNNGV. CDR3 length equals 19 residues. CDR3 in amino acids: CASSPPGTSGRFSSYEQYF. The full variable domain, its missing parts supplied by reference TRBV11-2 and TRBJ2-7, is EAGVAQSPRYKIIEKRQSVAFWCNPISGHATLYWYQQILGQGPKLLIQFQNNGVVDDSQLPKDRFSAERLKGVDSTLKIQPAKLEDSAVYLCASSPPGTSGRFSSYEQYFGPGTRLTVT.

The rearrangement uses TRBV5-6 and TRBJ1-5; TCRdb designates TRBD1, a call that cannot be tested without DNA. CDR3 length: 16 amino acids. Germline loops: CDR1 SGHDT, CDR2 YYEEEE. The CDR3 spells CASSLGLGIGNQPQHF.